This is a list of T cell receptor beta chains from one sample in a study of T cells in Graves' hyperthyroidism and ophthalmopathy. TCRdb recomputed calls from the multiplex PCR reads with MiXCR, one row per CDR3 protein. There are some 360,000 distinct CDR3 sequences in the sample; 18% occur only once, and around 15% lies in the top ten. Sequences were obtained from blood. The receptors shown here come from a woman in her forties with Graves' ophthalmopathy. Both conserved end residues are part of each CDR3. A D gene is named only where the DNA matches it firmly. Clone size is not always given. Where it is, it says once, few, many or a class for expanded clones.

>.|TRBV7-8|TRBJ1-1|once
TGTGCCAGCAGCCCGCGGGTCAGTCTGAACACTGAAGCTTTCTTT
CASSPRVSLNTEAFF
>TRBD1|TRBV6-1|TRBJ2-5|many
TGTGCCGGCAGTGAAGCCGTAAGGACAGGGCTATTTGAGACCCAGTACTTC
CAGSEAVRTGLFETQYF
>.|TRBV13|TRBJ1-2|few
TGTGCCAGCCATGGGGCACCCGGGGGAAGCTACACCTTC
CASHGAPGGSYTF
>.|TRBV28|TRBJ1-5|.
TGTGCCAGCAGCACCACCCCGTCGGGTGGTCAGCCCCAGCATTTT
CASSTTPSGGQPQHF
>TRBD2|TRBV6-4|TRBJ2-7|many
TGTGCCAGCCTACAGCAAGGACTAGCGGGAGTGGAGGACGAGCAGTACTTC
CASLQQGLAGVEDEQYF
>.|TRBV28|TRBJ1-4|few
TGTGCCAGCACAAGACAGGCAGCAACTAATGAAAAACTGTTTTTT
CASTRQAATNEKLFF
>.|TRBV7-9|TRBJ2-7|many
TGTGCCAGCAGCTTAGCAGGTGCCACCTCCTACGAGCAGTACTTC
CASSLAGATSYEQYF
>.|TRBV29-1|TRBJ1-5|few
TGCAGCGATGGTGTTAAGGAGAATCAGCCCCAGCATTTT
CSDGVKENQPQHF
>.|TRBV15|TRBJ1-2|many
TGTGCCACCAGCAGAGATGGGGCAGGGCTACCCTCCGATGGCTACACCTTC
CATSRDGAGLPSDGYTF
>TRBD1|TRBV5-1|TRBJ1-2|many
TGCGCCAGCAGCACAGGGGGTACCTCAAACTATGGCTACACCTTC
CASSTGGTSNYGYTF
>.|TRBV6-5|TRBJ1-1|many
TGTGCCAGCAGTTACTCGGGGTATCTGAACACTGAAGCTTTCTTT
CASSYSGYLNTEAFF